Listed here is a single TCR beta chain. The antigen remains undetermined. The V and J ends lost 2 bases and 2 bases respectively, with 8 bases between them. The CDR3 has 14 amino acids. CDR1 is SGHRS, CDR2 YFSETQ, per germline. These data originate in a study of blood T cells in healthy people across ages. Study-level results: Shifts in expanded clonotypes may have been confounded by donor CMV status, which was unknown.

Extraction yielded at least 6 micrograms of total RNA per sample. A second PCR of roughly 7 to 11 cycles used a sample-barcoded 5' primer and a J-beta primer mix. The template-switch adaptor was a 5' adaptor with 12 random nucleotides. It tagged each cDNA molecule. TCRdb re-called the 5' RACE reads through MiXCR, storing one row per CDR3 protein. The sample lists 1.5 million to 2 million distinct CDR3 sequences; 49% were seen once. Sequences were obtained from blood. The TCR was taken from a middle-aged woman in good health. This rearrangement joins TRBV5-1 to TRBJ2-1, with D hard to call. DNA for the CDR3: TGCGCCAGCAGCTTTGGGCAGACCTACAATGAGCAGTTCTTC. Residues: CASSFGQTYNEQFF.